The entry that follows covers one T cell receptor beta chain sequence. In this sample, this clonotype turned up once. Its recognized antigen is unknown. No base quality values were provided; no much bigger clone lies one nucleotide off. A read on its own is weak evidence. These data are taken from a study of tumor-infiltrating lymphocytes in oesophageal squamous cell carcinoma (dated by TCRdb to 2016 to 2017). The library was generated by PCR. These reads were obtained on an Illumina HiSeq 2000. TCRdb reprocessed the public reads (quality trimming at Q25 with fastp, clone calling with MiXCR) and kept in-frame beta chains. All rows with the same CDR3 protein become a single entry with the most common DNA and genes. The sample records 13,000 or so distinct CDR3 sequences, about half of which are singletons. Of the sample, roughly 12% falls within the top ten clones. The CDR3, from cysteine to phenylalanine, totals 14 residues. Here the CDR3 DNA is all that survives: 42 bases in frame from base 1.

In this chain, TRBV12-3 or TRBV12-4 is recombined with TRBJ2-1; the central 8 bases match TRBD2. The end of the DNA is better explained by TRBJ2-5, so the J call may be wrong. The specimen sequenced was blood. This TCR came from a female donor with esophageal squamous cell carcinoma. Here the CDR3 is given as CASRLTSGQETQYF. The DNA sequence follows: TGTGCCAGCAGACTAACTAGCGGCCAAGAGACCCAGTACTTC.